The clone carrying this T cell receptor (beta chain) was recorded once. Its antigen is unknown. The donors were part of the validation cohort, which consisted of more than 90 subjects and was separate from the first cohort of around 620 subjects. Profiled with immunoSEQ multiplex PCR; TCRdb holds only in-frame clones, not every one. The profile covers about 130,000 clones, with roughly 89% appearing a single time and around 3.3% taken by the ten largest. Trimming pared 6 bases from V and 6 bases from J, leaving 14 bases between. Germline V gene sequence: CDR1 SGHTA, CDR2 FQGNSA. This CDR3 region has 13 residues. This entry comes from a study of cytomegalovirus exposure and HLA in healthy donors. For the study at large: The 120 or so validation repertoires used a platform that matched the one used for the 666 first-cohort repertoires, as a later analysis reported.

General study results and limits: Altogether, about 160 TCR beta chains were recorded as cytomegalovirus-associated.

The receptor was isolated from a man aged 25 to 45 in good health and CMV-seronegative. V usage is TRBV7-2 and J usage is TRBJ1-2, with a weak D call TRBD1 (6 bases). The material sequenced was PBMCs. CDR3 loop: CASREGDYDGYTF. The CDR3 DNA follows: TGTGCCAGCAGGGAGGGGGACTACGATGGCTACACCTTC.